This record concerns one TCR beta chain sequence. Its antigen is unknown. The data were taken from a study of shared clonotypes between healthy human individuals. Study overall: Samples came from two female and a few male donors aged 18 to 49. Each donor contributed plates that comprised three CD4 naive, three CD4 memory, two CD8 naive and one CD8 memory. Notes on the study in general: Several donors had 5% to 6.5% of their naive CD4 clonotypes in common.

Positive CCR7 selection of CD45RO-negative cells yielded the naive CD8 cells, and terminally differentiated effector memory CD45RA+ cells were excluded. Method: immunoSEQ multiplex PCR; TCRdb's copy keeps in-frame clones and lacks some. The table shows about 2 million clones, with about 95% occurring only once. The CDR3 length is 15 residues. Losses at the gene ends were 5 bases for V and 6 bases for J; bases not matched to a gene: 4. Germline V gene sequence: CDR1 SEHNR, CDR2 FQNEAQ (reference sequence). This clonotype originated in a man younger than 35 in good health. The chain couples TRBV7-9 to TRBJ2-1; 13 bases line up with TRBD2. Material for sequencing was naive CD8+ T cells sorted from blood. The CDR3: CASSKGLAGFNEQFF. CDR3 nucleotide sequence: TGTGCCAGCAGCAAGGGACTAGCGGGGTTCAATGAGCAGTTCTTC.